The next 27 T cell receptor beta chains were all read from a single sample in a study of blood T cell repertoires in COVID-19. Libraries were prepared by immunoSEQ multiplex PCR; TCRdb keeps only in-frame clonotypes and omits some of them. The table lists approximately 270,000 clones, around 90% of them singletons. The sequencing sample was made of PBMCs or T cells enriched from blood (not recorded which). Source of these receptors: a man aged 35 to 55 who had been exposed to COVID-19.

The chain links TRBV27 to TRBJ2-7, with D possibly being TRBD1 (6 bases). V lost 5 bases and J lost 0, with 14 bases in between. CDR1 MNHEY and CDR2 SMNVEV come from the germline V gene (reference sequence). The CDR3 has 15 residues. The chain's CDR3 is CASSPGQLSSYEQYF. The CDR3 DNA reads TGTGCCAGCAGTCCTGGACAGCTCAGCTCCTACGAGCAGTACTTC.

The chain couples TRBV7-2 to TRBJ2-1, with 13 nucleotides matching TRBD2. CDR3 length: 15 amino acids. V lost 5 bases to trimming and J lost 6 bases; unmatched junction nucleotides: 4. The germline CDR1 and CDR2 sequences are SGHTA and FQGNSA. CDR3 bases: TGTGCCAGCAGCCCGAGACTAGCGGGAGGCAATGAGCAGTTCTTC. It encodes CASSPRLAGGNEQFF.

V gene TRBV12-3 or TRBV12-4 combines with J gene TRBJ1-2, with 7 bases that match TRBD1. This CDR3 is 12 amino acids long. The V and J ends lost 3 bases and 7 bases, in that order; junction bases with no gene match: 2. The DNA of the CDR3 is TGTGCCAGCAGTTTTGGACAGGCTGGCTACACCTTC. It is translated as CASSFGQAGYTF.

The CDR3 here is CAAEGVIEFTEAFF. The CDR3 DNA reads TGTGCCGCAGAAGGGGTCATAGAGTTCACTGAAGCTTTCTTT. The chain employs TRBV7-9 and TRBJ1-1; tentatively, D is TRBD1 (5 bases). V lost 11 bases to trimming and J lost 4 bases, with 20 bases between them. The CDR3 has 14 residues. Germline V gene sequence: CDR1 SEHNR, CDR2 FQNEAQ (reference sequence).

The chain has TRBV24-1 and TRBJ1-5; D is perhaps TRBD1 (5 bases). Deletions cut 2 bases from V and 6 bases from J, with 13 bases between. Per germline, CDR1 KGHDR and CDR2 SFDVKD. The CDR3 loop spans 15 amino acids. CDR3 DNA sequence: TGTGCCACCAGTGATTCGGGGGTTTACGGTCAGCCCCAGCATTTT. It yields the protein CATSDSGVYGQPQHF.

This clone is a singleton in its sample. The chain carries TRBV2 and TRBJ2-7; 9 bases line up with TRBD2. Germline CDR1 SNHLY, CDR2 FYNNEI. The CDR3 has 13 residues. V was pared by 6 bases and J by 3 bases, with 3 bases of the junction left unmatched. CDR3 in amino acids: CASRIAGVYEQYF. CDR3 sequence (DNA): TGTGCCAGCAGGATAGCGGGAGTCTACGAGCAGTACTTC.

V is TRBV6-1 and J is TRBJ1-2; TRBD1 is a possible D gene (5 bases). Germline V gene lookup returns CDR1 MNHNS and CDR2 SASEGT. V was clipped by 1 base and J by 8 bases, with 11 bases between them. This CDR3 has 13 amino acids. CDR3 bases: TGTGCCAGCAGTGAAGGGGGCCTTGTCGGCTACACCTTC. This gives the protein CASSEGGLVGYTF.

The rearrangement links TRBV20-1 to TRBJ2-7; TRBD2 matches 8 bases. Germline V lookup: CDR1 DFQATT, CDR2 SNEGSKA (reference sequence). Losses at the gene ends were 3 bases for V and 1 base for J; bases not matched to a gene: 2. The CDR3 sequence is 13 residues long. CDR3 nucleotide sequence: TGCAGTGCTAGTCTAGCGGGTTCCTACGAGCAGTACTTC. It codes for CSASLAGSYEQYF.

This clone appeared a few times. Additional DNA sequences in this sample encode the identical CDR3. The chain recombines TRBV18 with TRBJ1-1; D is possibly TRBD1 (6 bases). The V and J ends lost 4 bases and 1 base respectively, with 10 bases between them. This CDR3 comprises 14 residues. Germline CDR1 KGHSH, CDR2 LQKENI. CDR3 nucleotide sequence: TGTGCCAGCTCACTCGGACAGCCGAACACTGAAGCTTTCTTT. This codes for CASSLGQPNTEAFF.

This chain links TRBV24-1 with TRBJ2-5; possibly TRBD2 for D (5 bases). This CDR3 contains 12 residues. Trimming left V 10 bases short and J 5 bases short, with 13 bases between. The V gene's germline CDR1 is KGHDR and CDR2 SFDVKD. CDR3 amino acids: CATDDGGETQYF. CDR3 bases: TGTGCCACGGACGACGGCGGGGAGACCCAGTACTTC.

J is TRBJ2-7 and V is TRBV21-1; TRBD2 is the table's D call, not checked against the DNA. TRBV21-1 corresponds to a pseudogene. The CDR3 totals 16 residues. The CDR3: CASSLWTSGRMYEQYF. CDR3 nucleotide sequence: TGTGCCAGCAGCTTGTGGACTAGCGGGAGGATGTACGAGCAGTACTTC.

The table lists this clone with a few counts. This chain joins TRBV10-2 and TRBJ1-2; 8 positions match TRBD1. The CDR3 has 13 amino acids. Germline V gene lookup returns CDR1 WSHSY and CDR2 SAAADI. With V trimmed by 8 bases and J by 6 bases, 8 bases remained unmatched. The CDR3 nucleotides are TGCGCCAGCTACGGACAGGGTGGAAATGGCTACACCTTC. This translates into CASYGQGGNGYTF.

The gene calls are TRBV4-1 and TRBJ2-1; 11 nucleotides match TRBD2. The germline V gene has CDR1 MGHRA and CDR2 YSYEKL. V trimming: 0 bases; J trimming: 10 bases; junction bases outside the gene matches: 5. The CDR3 covers 15 residues. This CDR3 reads CASSQDQGLAVEQFF. The CDR3 DNA reads TGCGCCAGCAGCCAAGACCAGGGACTAGCGGTCGAGCAGTTCTTC.

The table lists this clone with a few counts. The V call is TRBV6-5, the J call TRBJ2-7, with D maybe TRBD1 (6 bases). This CDR3 comprises 15 residues. Germline V lookup: CDR1 MNHEY, CDR2 SVGAGI. Trimming left V 2 bases short and J 0 bases short, with 11 bases between. DNA of the CDR3: TGTGCCAGCAGTTACATGAGGGGGAGCTCCTACGAGCAGTACTTC. Residues: CASSYMRGSSYEQYF.

In its sample, this clone was seen once. This rearrangement joins TRBV5-6 to TRBJ1-2, with D unclear. The CDR3 runs 14 residues. Trimming pared 5 bases from V and 2 bases from J, leaving 13 bases between. CDR1 SGHDT and CDR2 YYEEEE come from the germline V gene. The CDR3 here is CASSTLGYNYGYTF. The CDR3 nucleotides read TGTGCCAGCAGTACCCTGGGCTACAACTATGGCTACACCTTC.

The genes are TRBV27 and TRBJ1-1; D gene ambiguous. Per germline, CDR1 MNHEY and CDR2 SMNVEV (reference sequence). V was clipped by 0 bases and J by 1 base, with 6 bases between them. The CDR3 runs to 14 residues. This CDR3 reads CASSLSWQNTEAFF. The CDR3 DNA is TGTGCCAGCAGTTTATCGTGGCAGAACACTGAAGCTTTCTTT.

The chain uses TRBV7-6 and TRBJ2-6; a weak D match, TRBD2 (6 bases). Germline lookup yields CDR1 SGHVS and CDR2 FNYEAQ. V lost 5 bases, J lost 0 bases, and 11 bases lay in between. This CDR3 comprises 16 residues. As DNA, the CDR3 is TGTGCCAGCAGCCCTCAGGGACTCTCTGGGGCCAACGTCCTGACTTTC. It specifies CASSPQGLSGANVLTF. The variable domain in full, completed from reference TRBV7-6 and TRBJ2-6, reads GAGVSQSPRYKVTKRGQDVALRCDPISGHVSLYWYRQALGQGPEFLTYFNYEAQQDKSGLPNDRFSAERPEGSISTLTIQRTEQRDSAMYRCASSPQGLSGANVLTFGAGSRLTVL.

This chain connects TRBV29-1 to TRBJ2-3; D tentatively reads TRBD1 or TRBD2 (5 bases each). CDR1 and CDR2 from the germline V gene are SQVTM and ANQGSEA. This CDR3 contains 10 residues. Trimming shortened V by 7 bases and J by 5 bases, and 7 bases separated the two germline ends. CDR3 coding DNA: TGCAGCGCAGGGAGAGATACGCAGTATTTT. Protein: CSAGRDTQYF.

The chain has TRBV10-2 and TRBJ1-1; TRBD1 matches 9 bases. The J segment lost 0 bases and the V segment lost 7 bases, leaving 12 bases of the junction unmatched. Germline lookup yields CDR1 WSHSY and CDR2 SAAADI. The CDR3 runs to 17 residues. CDR3: CASMNPGQGIMNTEAFF. CDR3 DNA sequence: TGCGCCAGCATGAACCCGGGACAGGGTATTATGAACACTGAAGCTTTCTTT.

This clone was seen once. The chain joins TRBV27 to TRBJ2-1, with TRBD2 identical over 9 bases. The ends lost 6 bases at V and 8 bases at J; junction bases unmatched: 8. From germline, CDR1 is MNHEY and CDR2 SMNVEV (reference sequence). CDR3 length: 14 amino acids. The CDR3 loop is CASRGVAGEHEQFF. Here the CDR3 DNA reads TGTGCCAGCAGGGGGGTAGCGGGAGAGCATGAGCAGTTCTTC.

V usage is TRBV28 and J usage is TRBJ1-4; D is possibly TRBD1 (6 bases). CDR1 and CDR2 (germline): MDHEN, SYDVKM. V was trimmed by 8 bases and J by 6 bases, leaving 16 bases between them. The CDR3 contains 14 residues. CDR3 in DNA: TGTGCCAGCGGGGTTGTAGGGGGTGATGAAAAACTGTTTTTT. Protein sequence: CASGVVGGDEKLFF.

The chain employs TRBV12-3 or TRBV12-4 and TRBJ1-4, with 7 nucleotides matching TRBD1. CDR3 length equals 13 residues. Germline trimming cut 5 bases from V and 11 bases from J; bases unmatched to any gene: 8. CDR3 in amino acids: CASSPTGEGKLFF. CDR3 nucleotides: TGTGCCAGCAGTCCCACAGGGGAAGGCAAACTGTTTTTT.

The chain is built from TRBV6-2 or TRBV6-3 and TRBJ2-1; 9 nucleotides line up with TRBD2. Germline V gene data show CDR1 as MNHEY and CDR2 as SVGEGT. V shed 4 bases and J 9 bases; nucleotides not matched to a gene: 7. The CDR3 spans 14 residues. In DNA form, the CDR3 reads TGTGCCAGCAGTTTGCTAGCGGGAAACCTTGAGCAGTTCTTC. The encoded protein is CASSLLAGNLEQFF.

V and J are TRBV10-3 and TRBJ2-3, with 7 bases lining up with TRBD2. The CDR3 has 11 amino acids. V lost 7 bases and J lost 7; bases outside the gene matches: 2. CDR1 ENHRY and CDR2 SYGVKD come from the germline V gene. This chain's CDR3 is CAITGGNTQYF. The CDR3 bases are TGTGCCATCACGGGGGGAAATACGCAGTATTTT.

This chain connects TRBV4-1 to TRBJ2-7; the match to TRBD1 covers 10 bases. Germline V CDR1 and CDR2: MGHRA, YSYEKL. The trim removed 3 bases at V and 5 bases at J, leaving 7 bases unmatched. The CDR3 runs to 15 residues. The CDR3 here is CASSQAGTGVDEQYF. CDR3 nucleotides: TGCGCCAGCAGCCAGGCCGGGACAGGGGTCGACGAGCAGTACTTC.

V is TRBV6-1 and J is TRBJ2-3; maybe TRBD2 (5 bases). Germline V CDR1 and CDR2: MNHNS, SASEGT. The germline V and J ends were trimmed by 2 bases and 1 base, with 10 bases remaining between them. The CDR3 sequence is 15 residues long. This chain's CDR3 is CASSENGLRTDTQYF. The CDR3 DNA reads as TGTGCCAGCAGTGAAAATGGACTTCGCACAGATACGCAGTATTTT.

Notes on this clone: Relative to the germline gene, one junction end is altered; a read error may explain this. The chain joins TRBV7-7 to TRBJ2-1; D may be TRBD2 (6 bases). This CDR3 has 15 residues. Germline CDR1 SSHAT, CDR2 FNYEAQ (reference sequence). CDR3: CASSLADGIYNEQFF. The CDR3 DNA reads TGTGCTAGCAGCTTAGCGGACGGGATCTACAATGAGCAGTTCTTC.